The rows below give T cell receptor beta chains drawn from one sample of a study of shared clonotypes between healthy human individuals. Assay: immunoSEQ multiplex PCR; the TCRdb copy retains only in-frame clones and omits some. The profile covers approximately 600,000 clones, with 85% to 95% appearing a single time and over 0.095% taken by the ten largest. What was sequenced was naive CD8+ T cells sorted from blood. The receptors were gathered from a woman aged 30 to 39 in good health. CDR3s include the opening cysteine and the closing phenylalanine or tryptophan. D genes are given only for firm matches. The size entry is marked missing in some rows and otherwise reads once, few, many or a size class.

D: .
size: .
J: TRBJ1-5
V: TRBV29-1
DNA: TGCAGCGCCGCAGGGGATAGCAATCAGCCCCAGCATTTT
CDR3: CSAAGDSNQPQHF

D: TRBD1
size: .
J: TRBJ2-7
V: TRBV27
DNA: TGTGCCAGCAGAGCCGGGACAGGGGTTGGCGAGCAGTACTTC
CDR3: CASRAGTGVGEQYF

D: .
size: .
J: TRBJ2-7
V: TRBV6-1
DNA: TGTGCCAGCAGTGAGCAGGAATACTCCTACGAGCAGTACTTC
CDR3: CASSEQEYSYEQYF

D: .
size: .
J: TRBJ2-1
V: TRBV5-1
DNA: TGCGCCAGCAGCTTGGGCCTAGTCCCCCCGGCGAATGAGCAGTTCTTC
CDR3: CASSLGLVPPANEQFF

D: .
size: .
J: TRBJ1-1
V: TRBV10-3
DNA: TGTGCCATCAGTGACCAGGGGAAACTCAACACTGAAGCTTTCTTT
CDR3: CAISDQGKLNTEAFF

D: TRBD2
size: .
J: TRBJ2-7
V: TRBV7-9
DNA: TGTGCCAGCAGCCCCGGACTAGCGGGATTCTACGAGCAGTACTTC
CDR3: CASSPGLAGFYEQYF

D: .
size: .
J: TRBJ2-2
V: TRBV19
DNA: TGTGCCAGTAGTATTTGGCAGTTTAACACCGGGGAGCTGTTTTTT
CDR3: CASSIWQFNTGELFF

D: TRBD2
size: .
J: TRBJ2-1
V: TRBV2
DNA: TGTGCCAGCAGTGGGATTACTAGCGGGAGATTATACAATGAGCAGTTCTTC
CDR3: CASSGITSGRLYNEQFF

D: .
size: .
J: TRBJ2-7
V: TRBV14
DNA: TGTGCCAGCAGCCATATACTGTCGGACTCCTACGAGCAGTACTTC
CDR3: CASSHILSDSYEQYF

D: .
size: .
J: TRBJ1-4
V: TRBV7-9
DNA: TGTGCCAGCAGCTTCCGACTCTCGGAAGGCGAAAAACTGTTTTTT
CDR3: CASSFRLSEGEKLFF

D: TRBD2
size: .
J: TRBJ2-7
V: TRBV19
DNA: TGTGCCAGTAGTACTCGACTAGCGGACTACGAGCAGTACTTC
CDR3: CASSTRLADYEQYF

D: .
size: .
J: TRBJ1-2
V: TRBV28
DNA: TGTACCAGCAGTTACCGACCCTATGGCTACACCTTC
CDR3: CTSSYRPYGYTF

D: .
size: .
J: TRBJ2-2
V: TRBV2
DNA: TGTGCCAGCAGTGAATGGGGGGCGAACACCGGGGAGCTGTTTTTT
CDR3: CASSEWGANTGELFF

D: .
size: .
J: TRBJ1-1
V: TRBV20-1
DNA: TGCAGTGCTAGAGAGGGTCCAGAAGCTTTCTTT
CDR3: CSAREGPEAFF

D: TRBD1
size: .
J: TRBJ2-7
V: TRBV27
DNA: TGTGCCAGCAGTTCCGGGACAGGGGATTACGAGCAGTACTTC
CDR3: CASSSGTGDYEQYF

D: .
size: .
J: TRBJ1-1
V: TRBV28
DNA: TGTGCCAGCAGTTCCGGGACAAACACTGAAGCTTTCTTT
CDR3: CASSSGTNTEAFF

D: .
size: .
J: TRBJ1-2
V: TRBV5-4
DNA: TGTGCCAGCAGCCTCCCCACAGAGAACTATGGCTACACCTTC
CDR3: CASSLPTENYGYTF

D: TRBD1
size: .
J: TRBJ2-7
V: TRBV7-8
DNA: TGTGCCAGCAGCTTAGCGTTGAGGACAGGGAGCTCCTACGAGCAGTACTTC
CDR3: CASSLALRTGSSYEQYF

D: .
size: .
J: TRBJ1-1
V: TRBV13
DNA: TGTGCCAGCAGCTCGCTCCCCCGCCCTTGGGCTTTCTTT
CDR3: CASSSLPRPWAFF

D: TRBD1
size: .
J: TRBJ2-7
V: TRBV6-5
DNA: TGTGCCAGCAGGACAGGGGGCGGCTACGAGCAGTACTTC
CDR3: CASRTGGGYEQYF

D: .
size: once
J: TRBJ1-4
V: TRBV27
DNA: TGTGCCAGCAGTTGGCAGGGCGGAACAGTGAATGAAAAACTGTTTTTT
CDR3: CASSWQGGTVNEKLFF

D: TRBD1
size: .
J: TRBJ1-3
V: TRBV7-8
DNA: TGTGCCACCCGCCCGCAGGGGGGGGTTGGGGGAAACACCATATATTTT
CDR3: CATRPQGGVGGNTIYF

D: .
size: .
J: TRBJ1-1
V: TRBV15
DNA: TGTGCCACCAGCAGACCCGGGATGAACACTGAAGCTTTCTTT
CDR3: CATSRPGMNTEAFF

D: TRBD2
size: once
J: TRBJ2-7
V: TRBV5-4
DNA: TGTGCCAGCAGCTTGGCTGGCGGGAGGGCCGGCTACGAGCAGTACTTC
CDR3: CASSLAGGRAGYEQYF

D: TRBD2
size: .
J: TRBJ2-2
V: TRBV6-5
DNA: TGTGCCAGCAGTAGAACTAGCGGACACACCGGGGAGCTGTTTTTT
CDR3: CASSRTSGHTGELFF

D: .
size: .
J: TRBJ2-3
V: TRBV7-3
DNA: TGTGCCAGCAGCGTTGACAGCACAGATACGCAGTATTTT
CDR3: CASSVDSTDTQYF

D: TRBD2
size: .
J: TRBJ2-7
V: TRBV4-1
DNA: TGCGCCAGCAGGCATTCCTGGCGGGAGGGTTACTACGAGCAGTACTTC
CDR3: CASRHSWREGYYEQYF

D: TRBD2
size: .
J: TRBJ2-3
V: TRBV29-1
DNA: TGCAGCGTGACGACTAGCGGGACCCAGCCAGATACGCAGTATTTT
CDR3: CSVTTSGTQPDTQYF

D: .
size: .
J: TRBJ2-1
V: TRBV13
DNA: TGTGCCAGCAGCTTAGGTATAGGTTACAATGAGCAGTTCTTC
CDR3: CASSLGIGYNEQFF

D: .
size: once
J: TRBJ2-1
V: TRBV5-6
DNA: TGTGCCAGCAGCTATCTGAGCCTAGCTGAATACAATGAGCAGTTCTTC
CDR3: CASSYLSLAEYNEQFF

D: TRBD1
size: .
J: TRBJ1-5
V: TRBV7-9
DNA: TGTGCCAGCAGCGGGGGACAGGGGAGGGGTAGCAATCAGCCCCAGCATTTT
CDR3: CASSGGQGRGSNQPQHF

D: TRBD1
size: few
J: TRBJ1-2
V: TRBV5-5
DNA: TGTGCCACCCACAGGGGAGACTATGGCTACACCTTC
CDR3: CATHRGDYGYTF

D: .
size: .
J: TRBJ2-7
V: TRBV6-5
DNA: TGTGCCAGCAGGACAGGTCTCACCTACGAGCAGTACTTC
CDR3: CASRTGLTYEQYF

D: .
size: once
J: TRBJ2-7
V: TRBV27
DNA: TGTGCCACCCCCGCCCCCGGGACGGATGACTACGAGCAGTACTTC
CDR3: CATPAPGTDDYEQYF

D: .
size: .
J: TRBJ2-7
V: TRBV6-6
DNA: TGTGCCAGCAGTCCCGGACCCAGCTACGAGCAGTACTTC
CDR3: CASSPGPSYEQYF

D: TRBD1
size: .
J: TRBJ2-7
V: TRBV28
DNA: TGTGCCAGCAGTTTCCCGGGACAGGGGTTCTACGAGCAGTACTTC
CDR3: CASSFPGQGFYEQYF

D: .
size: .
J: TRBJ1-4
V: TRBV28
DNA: TGTGCCAGCAGGGAACCTCTATTAGGGGAAAAACTGTTTTTT
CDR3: CASREPLLGEKLFF

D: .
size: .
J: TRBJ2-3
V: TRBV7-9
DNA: TGTGCCAGCAGCTTACTACCCCGGCAGTATTTT
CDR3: CASSLLPRQYF

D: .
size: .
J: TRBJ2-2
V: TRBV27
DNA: TGTGCCAGCAGTTTAGACAGGACCGGGGAGCTGTTTTTT
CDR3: CASSLDRTGELFF

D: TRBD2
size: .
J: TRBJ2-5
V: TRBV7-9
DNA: TGTGCCAGCAGCTTACGACTAGCTACAGAGACCCAGTACTTC
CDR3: CASSLRLATETQYF

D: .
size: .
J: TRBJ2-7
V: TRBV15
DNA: TGTGCCACCAGCAGAGTACACAGTTCCTACGAGCAGTACTTC
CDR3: CATSRVHSSYEQYF

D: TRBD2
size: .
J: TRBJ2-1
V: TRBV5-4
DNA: TGTGCCAGCAGCTATTCCGGGACTAGTTCCAATGAGCAGTTCTTC
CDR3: CASSYSGTSSNEQFF

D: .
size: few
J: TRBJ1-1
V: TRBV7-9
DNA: TGTGCCAGCAGCTTACCAGGGAACACTGAAGCTTTCTTT
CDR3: CASSLPGNTEAFF

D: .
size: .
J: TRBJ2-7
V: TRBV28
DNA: TGTGCCAGCAGCCTCGAAAACACAGGGGACTCCTACTCCTACGAGCAGTACTTC
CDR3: CASSLENTGDSYSYEQYF

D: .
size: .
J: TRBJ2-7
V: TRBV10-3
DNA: TGTGCCATCAGTGAGCCGGAGAGTCCCTACGAGCAGTACTTC
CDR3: CAISEPESPYEQYF

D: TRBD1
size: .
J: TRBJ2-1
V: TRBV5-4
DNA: TGTGCCAGCCCAGCGGCAGGGGGACATGAGCAGTTCTTC
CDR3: CASPAAGGHEQFF

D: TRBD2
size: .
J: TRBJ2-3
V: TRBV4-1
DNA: TGCGCCAGCAGCCAAGAACTAGCGGGAGAGGCAGATACGCAGTATTTT
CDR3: CASSQELAGEADTQYF

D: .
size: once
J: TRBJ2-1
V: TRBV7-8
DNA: TGTGCCAGCAGCTTAGCGGCAGGGAGGAATGAGCAGTTCTTC
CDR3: CASSLAAGRNEQFF

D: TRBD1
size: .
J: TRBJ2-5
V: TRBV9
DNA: TGTGCCAGCAGCTGGACAGGGACTGAGACCCAGTACTTC
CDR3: CASSWTGTETQYF

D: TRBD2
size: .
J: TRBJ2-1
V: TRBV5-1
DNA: TGCGCCAGCAGCCTTGGGGTGAGCGGGAGGGCCCTAAATGAGCAGTTCTTC
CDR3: CASSLGVSGRALNEQFF

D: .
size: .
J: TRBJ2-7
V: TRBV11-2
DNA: TGTGCCAGCAGCTTCGCTGGTGCTACGGAGCAGTACTTC
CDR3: CASSFAGATEQYF

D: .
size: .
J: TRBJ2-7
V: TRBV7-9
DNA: TGTGCCAGCAGCTTAATGGGGCCGTACGAGCAGTACTTC
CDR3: CASSLMGPYEQYF

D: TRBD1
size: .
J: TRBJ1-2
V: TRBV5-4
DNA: TGTGCCAGCAGCTTGTCCGGGACAGCAACCTCCTATGGCTACACCTTC
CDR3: CASSLSGTATSYGYTF